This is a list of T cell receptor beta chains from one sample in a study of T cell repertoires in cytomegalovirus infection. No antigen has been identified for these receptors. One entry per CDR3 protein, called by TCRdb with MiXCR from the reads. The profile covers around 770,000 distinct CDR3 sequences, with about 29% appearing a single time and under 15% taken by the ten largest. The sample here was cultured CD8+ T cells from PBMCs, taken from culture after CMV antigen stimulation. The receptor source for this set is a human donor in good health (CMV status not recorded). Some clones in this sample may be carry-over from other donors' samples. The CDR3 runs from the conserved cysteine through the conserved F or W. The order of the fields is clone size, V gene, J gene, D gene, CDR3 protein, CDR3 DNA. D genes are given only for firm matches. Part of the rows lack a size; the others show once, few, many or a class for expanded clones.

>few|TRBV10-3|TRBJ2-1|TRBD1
CAISESARDRGNEQFF
TGTGCCATCAGTGAGTCTGCCCGGGACAGGGGAAATGAGCAGTTCTTC
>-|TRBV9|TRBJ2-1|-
CASSRRSNIYNEQFF
TGTGCCAGCAGCCGCCGCTCCAATATATACAATGAGCAGTTCTTC
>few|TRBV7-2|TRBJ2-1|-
CASSYTRGMDEQFF
TGTGCCAGCAGCTATACTAGGGGTATGGATGAGCAGTTCTTC
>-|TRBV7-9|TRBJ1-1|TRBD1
CASSVPSGGVWTEAFF
TGTGCCAGCAGCGTACCTTCAGGGGGCGTGTGGACTGAAGCTTTCTTT
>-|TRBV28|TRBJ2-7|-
CASTPDRPYEQYF
TGTGCCAGCACCCCGGACAGACCCTACGAGCAGTACTTC
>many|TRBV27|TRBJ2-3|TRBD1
CASSKGQDTDTQYF
TGTGCCAGCAGTAAGGGACAGGACACAGATACGCAGTATTTT
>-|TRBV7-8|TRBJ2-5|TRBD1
CASSLEWTGGETQYF
TGTGCCAGCAGCTTAGAATGGACAGGGGGTGAGACCCAGTACTTC
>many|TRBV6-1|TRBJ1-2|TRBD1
CASIPTGGIYGYTF
TGTGCCAGCATCCCGACAGGGGGTATCTATGGCTACACCTTC
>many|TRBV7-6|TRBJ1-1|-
CASSFRHNTEAFF
TGTGCCAGCAGCTTTCGACATAACACTGAAGCTTTCTTT
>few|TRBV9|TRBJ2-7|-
CASSVGTGISDEQYF
TGTGCCAGCAGCGTAGGCACAGGGATTTCCGACGAGCAGTACTTC
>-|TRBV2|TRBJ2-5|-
CASTPQATGETQYF
TGTGCCAGCACTCCACAGGCGACTGGGGAGACCCAGTACTTC
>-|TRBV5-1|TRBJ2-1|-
CASSFWDKEYNEQFF
TGCGCCAGCAGCTTCTGGGACAAGGAATACAATGAGCAGTTCTTC
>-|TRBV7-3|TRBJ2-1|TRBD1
CASSFSGTAHEQFF
TGTGCCAGCAGCTTTTCCGGGACAGCGCATGAGCAGTTCTTC
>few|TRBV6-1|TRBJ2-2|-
CASTKRATGELFF
TGTGCCAGCACTAAAAGGGCCACCGGGGAGCTGTTTTTT
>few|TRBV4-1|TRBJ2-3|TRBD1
CASSPSDRDDTQYF
TGCGCCAGCAGCCCATCGGACAGGGACGATACGCAGTATTTT
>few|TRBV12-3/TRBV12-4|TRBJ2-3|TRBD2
CASRVAGDTDTQYF
TGTGCCAGCAGGGTAGCGGGGGACACAGATACGCAGTATTTT
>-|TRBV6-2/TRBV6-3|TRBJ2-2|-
CASSYERSRRGRYTGELFF
TGTGCCAGCAGTTACGAACGATCTAGAAGGGGAAGGTACACCGGGGAGCTGTTTTTT
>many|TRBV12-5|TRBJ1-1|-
CASGLVRGEGNTEAFF
TGTGCTAGTGGTTTGGTACGGGGGGAAGGAAACACTGAAGCTTTCTTT
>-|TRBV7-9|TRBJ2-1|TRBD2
CASSGGGGGVSNEQFF
TGTGCCAGCAGCGGAGGCGGCGGGGGGGTGAGCAATGAGCAGTTCTTC
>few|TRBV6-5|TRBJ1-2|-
CASSYSGEAPIGYTF
TGTGCCAGCAGTTACTCAGGGGAGGCACCTATCGGCTACACCTTC
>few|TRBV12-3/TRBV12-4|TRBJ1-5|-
CASSPVRDGNQPQHF
TGTGCCAGCAGTCCTGTACGGGACGGAAATCAGCCCCAGCATTTT
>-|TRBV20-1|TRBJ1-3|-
CSARAGGETTIYF
TGCAGTGCTAGAGCGGGGGGCGAGACCACCATATATTTT
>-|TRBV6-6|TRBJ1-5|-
CASSYVEVYSNQPQHF
TGTGCCAGCAGTTACGTGGAGGTATATAGCAATCAGCCCCAGCATTTT
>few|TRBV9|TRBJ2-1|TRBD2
CASSVSRGGTVNEQFF
TGTGCCAGCAGCGTGTCGCGGGGGGGTACGGTGAATGAGCAGTTCTTC
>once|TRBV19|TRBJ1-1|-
CASSIPAGGTEAFF
TGTGCCAGTAGTATCCCCGCCGGGGGGACTGAAGCTTTCTTT
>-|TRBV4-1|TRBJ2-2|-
CASLQGGGELFF
TGTGCCAGCCTCCAAGGGGGCGGGGAGCTGTTTTTT
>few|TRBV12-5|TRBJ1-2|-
CANSDTEVGYTF
TGTGCTAATTCGGACACGGAGGTTGGCTACACCTTC
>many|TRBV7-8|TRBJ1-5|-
CASTPREINQPQHF
TGTGCCAGCACCCCAAGGGAGATCAATCAGCCCCAGCATTTT
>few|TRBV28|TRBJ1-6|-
CASMALLADSPLHF
TGTGCCAGCATGGCCCTACTTGCGGATTCACCCCTCCACTTT
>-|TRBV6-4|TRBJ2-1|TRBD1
CASSDWPGQGVDEQFF
TGTGCCAGCAGTGACTGGCCGGGACAGGGGGTCGATGAGCAGTTCTTC
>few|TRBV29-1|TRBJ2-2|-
CSSDGGLNTGELFF
TGCAGCTCTGATGGGGGCCTGAACACCGGGGAGCTGTTTTTT
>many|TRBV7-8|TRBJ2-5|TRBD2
CASSLLIFSGGRETQYF
TGTGCCAGCAGCTTACTAATATTTAGCGGGGGCAGGGAGACCCAGTACTTC
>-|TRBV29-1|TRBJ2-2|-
CSVVFFGELFF
TGCAGCGTTGTTTTCTTCGGGGAGCTGTTTTTT
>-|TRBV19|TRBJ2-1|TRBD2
CACSSGSSYNEQFF
TGTGCCTGTTCTAGCGGAAGCTCCTACAATGAGCAGTTCTTC
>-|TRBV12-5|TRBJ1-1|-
CASGNHLGHPEAFF
TGTGCTAGTGGTAATCACTTAGGCCACCCTGAAGCTTTCTTT
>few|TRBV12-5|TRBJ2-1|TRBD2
CASGASGGANEQFF
TGTGCTAGTGGTGCTAGCGGGGGGGCGAATGAGCAGTTCTTC
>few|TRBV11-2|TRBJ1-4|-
CASSLEFATNEKLFF
TGTGCCAGCAGCTTAGAGTTTGCAACTAATGAAAAACTGTTTTTT
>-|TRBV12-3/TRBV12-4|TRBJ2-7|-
CVSSLYRAREQYF
TGTGTCAGCAGTTTATACAGGGCCAGGGAGCAGTACTTC
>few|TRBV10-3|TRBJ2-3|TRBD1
CAISEKGAPDTQYF
TGTGCCATCAGTGAGAAGGGGGCCCCAGATACGCAGTATTTT